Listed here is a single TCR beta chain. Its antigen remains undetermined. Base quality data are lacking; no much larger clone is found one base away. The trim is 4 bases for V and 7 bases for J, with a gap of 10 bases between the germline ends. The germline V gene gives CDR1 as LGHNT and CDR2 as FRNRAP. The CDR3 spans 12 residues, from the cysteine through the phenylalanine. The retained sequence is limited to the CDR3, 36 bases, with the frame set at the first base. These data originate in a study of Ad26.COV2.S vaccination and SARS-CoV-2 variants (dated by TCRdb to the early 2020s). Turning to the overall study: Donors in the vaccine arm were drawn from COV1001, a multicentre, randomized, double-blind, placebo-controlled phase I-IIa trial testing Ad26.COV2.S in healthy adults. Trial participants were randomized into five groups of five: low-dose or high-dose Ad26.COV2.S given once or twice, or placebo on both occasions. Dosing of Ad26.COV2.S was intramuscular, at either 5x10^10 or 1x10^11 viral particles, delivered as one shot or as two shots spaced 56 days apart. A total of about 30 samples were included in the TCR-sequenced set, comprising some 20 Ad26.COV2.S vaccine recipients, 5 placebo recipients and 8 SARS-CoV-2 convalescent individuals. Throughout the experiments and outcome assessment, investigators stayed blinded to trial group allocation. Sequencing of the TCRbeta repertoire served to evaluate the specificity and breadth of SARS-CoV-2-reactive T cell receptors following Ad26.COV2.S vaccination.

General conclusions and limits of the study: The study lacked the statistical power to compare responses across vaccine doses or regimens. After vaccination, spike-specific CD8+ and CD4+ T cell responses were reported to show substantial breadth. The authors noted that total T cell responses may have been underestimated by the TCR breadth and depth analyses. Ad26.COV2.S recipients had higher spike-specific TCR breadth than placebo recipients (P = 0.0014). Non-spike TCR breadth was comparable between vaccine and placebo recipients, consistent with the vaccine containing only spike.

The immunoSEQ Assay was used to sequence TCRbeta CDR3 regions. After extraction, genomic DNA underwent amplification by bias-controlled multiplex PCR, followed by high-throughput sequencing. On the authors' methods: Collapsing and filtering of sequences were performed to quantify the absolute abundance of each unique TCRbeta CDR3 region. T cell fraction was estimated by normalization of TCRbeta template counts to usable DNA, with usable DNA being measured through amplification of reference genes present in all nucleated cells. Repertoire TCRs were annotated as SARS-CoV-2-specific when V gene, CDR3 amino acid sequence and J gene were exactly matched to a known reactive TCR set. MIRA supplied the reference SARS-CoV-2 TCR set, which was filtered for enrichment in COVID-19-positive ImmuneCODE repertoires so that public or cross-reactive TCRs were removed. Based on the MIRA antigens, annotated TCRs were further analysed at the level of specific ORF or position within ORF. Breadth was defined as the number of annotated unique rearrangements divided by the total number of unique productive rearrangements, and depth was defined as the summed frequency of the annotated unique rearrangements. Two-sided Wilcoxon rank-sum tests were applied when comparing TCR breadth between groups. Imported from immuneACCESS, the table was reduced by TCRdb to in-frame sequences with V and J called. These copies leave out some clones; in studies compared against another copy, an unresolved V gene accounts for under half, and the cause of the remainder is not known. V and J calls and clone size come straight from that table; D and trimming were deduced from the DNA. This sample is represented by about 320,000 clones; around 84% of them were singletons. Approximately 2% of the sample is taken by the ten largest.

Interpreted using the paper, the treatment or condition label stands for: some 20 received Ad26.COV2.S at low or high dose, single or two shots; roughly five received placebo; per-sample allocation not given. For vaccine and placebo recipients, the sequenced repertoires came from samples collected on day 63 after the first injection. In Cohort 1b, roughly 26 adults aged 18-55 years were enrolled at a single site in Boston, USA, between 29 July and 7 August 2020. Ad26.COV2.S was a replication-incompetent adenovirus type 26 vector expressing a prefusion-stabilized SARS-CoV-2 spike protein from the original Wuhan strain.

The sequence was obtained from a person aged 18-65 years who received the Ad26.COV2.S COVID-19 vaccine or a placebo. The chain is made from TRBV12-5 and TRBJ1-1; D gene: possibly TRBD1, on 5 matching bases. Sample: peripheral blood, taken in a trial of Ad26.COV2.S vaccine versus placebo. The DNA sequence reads TGTGCTAGTGGTTGGGACGACGGTGAAGCTTTCTTT. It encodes CASGWDDGEAFF.